This TCR beta chain was found in a study of T cells in Graves' hyperthyroidism and ophthalmopathy. Using RNA transcripts as the source, TCR beta CDR3 regions were amplified. Initially, a first-round RT-PCR of the TCR CDR3 employed the HTBI primer set. One entry per CDR3 protein results from TCRdb running MiXCR on the multiplex PCR reads. The sample consists of approximately 510,000 distinct CDR3 sequences, under 25% of them appearing once. Researchers defined stable Graves' hyperthyroidism as no ophthalmopathy progression within 18 months. This clonotype occurred once. This clonotype was obtained from a man between 18 and 29 years old with Graves' hyperthyroidism. Material: blood.

The CDR3 loop reads CASSGWTGVDEQYF. The CDR3 DNA sequence: TGCGCCAGCAGCGGCTGGACAGGGGTTGACGAGCAGTACTTC. The J gene is TRBJ2-7, the V gene TRBV5-1; TRBD1 aligns across 9 bases. The V segment lost 4 bases and the J segment 5 bases; nucleotides outside the gene matches: 7. Germline V gives CDR1 SGHRS, CDR2 YFSETQ. This CDR3 is 14 amino acids long.